This T cell receptor (beta chain) comes out of a study of shared clonotypes between healthy human individuals. The overall study: A couple of women and a few men aged 18 to 49 made up the donors.

Repertoires were generated with immunoSEQ multiplex PCR, while TCRdb's copy carries only in-frame clones and drops some. The sample shows about 1 million clones, 75% of them seen only once. The receptor's source is a man between 18 and 29 years old in good health. The sample consisted of memory CD4+ T cells sorted from blood. Subset specified: CD45RA-negative fraction.

The CDR3 region is CASSRASGSGYEQYF. The CDR3 DNA follows: TGTGCCAGCAGCCGTGCTAGCGGGAGCGGTTACGAGCAGTACTTC. The V gene is TRBV7-9, the J gene TRBJ2-7, with 10 bases fitting TRBD2. The CDR3 totals 15 residues. V lost 5 bases and J lost 4; bases outside the gene matches: 8. Looked up from germline, CDR1 is SEHNR and CDR2 is FQNEAQ (reference sequence).